The rows below give T cell receptor beta chains drawn from one sample of a study of blood T cell repertoires in COVID-19. Only in-frame clones appear in the TCRdb table, and some are missing; sequencing was by immunoSEQ multiplex PCR. The table records roughly 300,000 clones, 92% of them present only once. Material: PBMCs or T cells enriched from blood (not recorded which). The receptors come from a woman in her 30s who had recovered from COVID-19. Each CDR3 is given with its conserved first and last residue. Clone size is not always given. Where it is, it says once, few, many or a class for expanded clones.

cdr3_aa	clone_size	v_call	j_call
CASSLAVTDEAFF	many	TRBV5-1	TRBJ1-1
CASTERASRNYGYTF	-	TRBV2	TRBJ1-2
CASSHTNSGRADEQYF	-	TRBV13	TRBJ2-7
CASSPPGTSGNTQYF	-	TRBV11-1	TRBJ2-3
CASSPAGTRNTGELFF	-	TRBV18	TRBJ2-2
CAWRRQAYNSPLHF	-	TRBV30	TRBJ1-6
CASSLTVTVTGELFF	-	TRBV5-8	TRBJ2-2
CASSPMGTANYGYTF	-	TRBV3-1/TRBV3-2	TRBJ1-2
CASSLASSGRSYEQYF	-	TRBV5-1	TRBJ2-7
CASSSETGEFYGYTF	-	TRBV5-5	TRBJ1-2
CASSNIPYGYTF	-	TRBV28	TRBJ1-2
CASARDRNIQYF	-	TRBV15	TRBJ2-4
CASSLNRRSETQYF	-	TRBV11-1	TRBJ2-5
CATGTHLNTGELFF	-	TRBV15	TRBJ2-2
CASIIHRGLGGYTF	-	TRBV5-6	TRBJ1-2
CASSQGPRGDTEAFF	-	TRBV4-2	TRBJ1-1
CASSLAGFREQYF	-	TRBV7-9	TRBJ2-7
CASSLGGAGGNTIYF	many	TRBV11-2	TRBJ1-3
CARTGLASTYEQYF	-	TRBV27	TRBJ2-7
CASSFLPGELFF	-	TRBV28	TRBJ2-2
CASSQGNTGELFF	-	TRBV27	TRBJ2-2
CASSPGLAGSYEQYF	-	TRBV7-2	TRBJ2-7
CASSQDPGFSGNTIYF	-	TRBV4-1	TRBJ1-3
CASSPGWREGRDEQFF	-	TRBV7-9	TRBJ2-1
CASSRGLADYNEQFF	-	TRBV3-1/TRBV3-2	TRBJ2-1
CASSQARTASYEQYF	once	TRBV4-2	TRBJ2-7
CASTSPGVTEQFF	-	TRBV7-8	TRBJ2-1
CASSLGLADYNEQFF	-	TRBV6-5	TRBJ2-1
CASSLPPATGINSGNTIYF	-	TRBV28	TRBJ1-3
CASSYPGRSLSEAFF	once	TRBV19	TRBJ1-1
CASSERGWNQPQHF	-	TRBV2	TRBJ1-5
CASSLGRVVTDTQYF	-	TRBV7-7	TRBJ2-3
CASSPRTSGGRDEQFF	-	TRBV7-2	TRBJ2-1
CASSLTGGGEKLFF	-	TRBV7-8	TRBJ1-4
CASSSGTSGSNEQFF	-	TRBV27	TRBJ2-1
CASSPSYRLGEQYF	-	TRBV18	TRBJ2-7
CASSLGQRNTEAFF	-	TRBV3-1/TRBV3-2	TRBJ1-1
CASSLSGGDGTEAFF	-	TRBV7-2	TRBJ1-1
CASSRGQVQPQHF	-	TRBV12-3/TRBV12-4	TRBJ1-5
CASKRRVDTEAFF	-	TRBV5-1	TRBJ1-1
CAWSRGGQPQHF	-	TRBV30	TRBJ1-5
CASRGQGGNNEQFF	-	TRBV6-5	TRBJ2-1
CASSTGQAIFSGYTF	-	TRBV5-4	TRBJ1-2
CASSLLDSRYTF	-	TRBV5-4	TRBJ1-2
CATSSAGGGSTGELFF	-	TRBV24-1	TRBJ2-2
CASQILSGGASDTQYF	-	TRBV28	TRBJ2-3
CASSDGRVYGYTF	-	TRBV25-1	TRBJ1-2